A selection of T cell receptor beta chains follows, all from one sample in a study of T cells in Graves' hyperthyroidism and ophthalmopathy. TCRdb reprocessed the multiplex PCR reads via MiXCR and lists one record per CDR3 protein. The table lists approximately 640,000 distinct CDR3 sequences, approximately 42% of them singletons. Sequencing used peripheral blood or thyroid tissue (not recorded which). All receptors derive from an adult man with Graves' disease, either hyperthyroidism or ophthalmopathy (not recorded which). The CDR3 runs from the conserved cysteine through the conserved F or W. D genes are given only for firm matches. Rows may omit the clone size; those that give it use once, few, many or a size class.

J,size,V,D,CDR3,DNA
TRBJ1-4,NA,TRBV9,NA,CASSVATGEKLFF,TGTGCCAGCAGCGTAGCTACAGGGGAAAAACTGTTTTTT
TRBJ1-1,NA,TRBV19,NA,CASSIGTRIMNTEAFF,TGTGCCAGTAGTATAGGCACGAGAATCATGAACACTGAAGCTTTCTTT
TRBJ2-7,NA,TRBV5-1,NA,CASSSRETGSYEQYF,TGCGCCAGCAGCTCCAGAGAGACAGGCTCCTACGAGCAGTACTTC
TRBJ1-1,few,TRBV4-2,NA,CASSQQDSPDTEAFF,TGTGCCAGCAGCCAGCAAGACAGTCCGGACACTGAAGCTTTCTTT
TRBJ2-7,NA,TRBV10-3,NA,CAISREGNWYF,TGTGCCATCAGCCGAGAGGGGAATTGGTACTTC
TRBJ1-2,NA,TRBV20-1,TRBD1,CSARETTGLHGYTF,TGCAGTGCTAGAGAAACGACAGGGCTTCATGGCTACACCTTC
TRBJ1-2,many,TRBV12-3/TRBV12-4,NA,CASSFGRLAGLGYTF,TGTGCCAGCAGTTTTGGTCGGCTAGCTGGGCTTGGCTACACCTTC
TRBJ1-1,many,TRBV7-2,TRBD1,CASSSFLPGQGTEAFF,TGTGCCAGCAGCTCCTTTCTTCCCGGACAGGGGACTGAAGCTTTCTTT
TRBJ2-5,NA,TRBV15,NA,CATSREAGRGETQYF,TGTGCCACCAGCAGAGAGGCGGGCAGAGGGGAGACCCAGTACTTC
TRBJ1-2,NA,TRBV28,TRBD1,CASSSGTVVYGYTF,TGTGCCAGCAGTTCCGGGACAGTCGTCTATGGCTACACCTTC
TRBJ1-6,NA,TRBV2,TRBD1,CSSVEQGVTNNSPLHF,TGTTCCAGTGTTGAGCAGGGGGTAACGAACAATTCACCCCTCCACTTT
TRBJ1-1,few,TRBV7-9,TRBD1,CASSRRTGLMNTEAFF,TGTGCCAGCAGCCGGCGGACAGGGTTAATGAACACTGAAGCTTTCTTT
TRBJ2-7,NA,TRBV6-5,NA,CASSYSGDTYYEQYF,TGTGCCAGCAGTTACTCAGGTGACACCTATTACGAGCAGTACTTC
TRBJ1-6,NA,TRBV11-1,TRBD1,CASSSHDLQGASSPLHF,TGTGCCAGCAGCTCGCACGACCTACAGGGGGCGAGTTCACCCCTCCACTTT
TRBJ2-7,NA,TRBV9,NA,CASSAGDSYEQYF,TGTGCCAGCAGCGCGGGGGACAGTTACGAGCAGTACTTC
TRBJ1-2,few,TRBV5-4,TRBD1,CASSSQGAVKGYTF,TGTGCCAGCAGCTCACAGGGGGCGGTGAAAGGCTACACCTTC
TRBJ1-4,NA,TRBV15,TRBD1,CATSGDRLDEKLFF,TGTGCCACCAGTGGGGACAGGTTGGATGAAAAACTGTTTTTT
TRBJ1-4,NA,TRBV20-1,NA,CSARHYNEKLFF,TGCAGTGCTAGACACTATAATGAAAAACTGTTTTTT
TRBJ2-2,NA,TRBV11-2,NA,CASSLTGTSPGELFF,TGTGCCAGCAGCTTGACCGGGACAAGCCCCGGGGAGCTGTTTTTT
TRBJ1-2,NA,TRBV2,TRBD1,CASSETGIYGYTF,TGTGCCAGCAGTGAGACAGGGATTTATGGCTACACCTTC
TRBJ1-5,NA,TRBV6-5,NA,CASSSSLAGQPQHF,TGTGCCAGCAGCTCCAGCCTCGCGGGTCAGCCCCAGCATTTT
TRBJ1-6,few,TRBV10-2,NA,CASSPTRGGDWPLHF,TGTGCCAGCTCACCGACCAGGGGAGGGGACTGGCCCCTCCACTTT
TRBJ1-2,many,TRBV15,NA,CATSRVRDPNYGYTF,TGTGCCACCAGCAGAGTTCGAGACCCGAACTATGGCTACACCTTC
TRBJ1-2,few,TRBV6-1,TRBD1,CASSVDREYGYTF,TGTGCCAGCAGCGTCGACAGGGAGTATGGCTACACCTTC
TRBJ1-4,NA,TRBV12-3/TRBV12-4,TRBD1,CASSYRGHNEKLFF,TGTGCCAGCAGCTACAGGGGGCATAATGAAAAACTGTTTTTT
TRBJ1-1,NA,TRBV2,NA,CASSPSNLNTEAFF,TGTGCCAGCAGTCCAAGTAATCTGAACACTGAAGCTTTCTTT
TRBJ2-5,few,TRBV12-3/TRBV12-4,TRBD2,CASSPTGTSDQETQYF,TGTGCCAGCAGCCCCACCGGGACTAGCGACCAAGAGACCCAGTACTTC
TRBJ1-2,many,TRBV20-1,NA,CSASNADGLIYGYTF,TGCAGTGCCTCGAACGCGGACGGATTGATCTATGGCTACACCTTC
TRBJ1-2,NA,TRBV2,TRBD1,CASSEGRGPNYGYTF,TGTGCCAGCAGTGAAGGGAGGGGGCCCAACTATGGCTACACCTTC
TRBJ2-7,NA,TRBV11-1,TRBD2,CASSRTGTSGIGGYEQYF,TGTGCCAGCAGCCGGACCGGGACTAGCGGGATAGGAGGCTACGAGCAGTACTTC
TRBJ2-5,once,TRBV10-2,NA,CASSRGTVQETQYF,TGTGCCAGCTCACGCGGGACAGTACAAGAGACCCAGTACTTC
TRBJ2-6,NA,TRBV7-8,TRBD2,CASSFRLRGRSGANVLTF,TGTGCCAGCAGCTTTAGACTACGCGGGAGGTCTGGGGCCAACGTCCTGACTTTC
TRBJ1-6,many,TRBV7-9,NA,CASSQFGSANGSPLHF,TGTGCCAGCAGCCAGTTTGGGTCTGCGAACGGTTCACCCCTCCACTTT
TRBJ2-5,NA,TRBV20-1,NA,CSASHRVQETQYF,TGCAGTGCTAGTCACCGGGTTCAAGAGACCCAGTACTTC
TRBJ1-4,NA,TRBV7-2,TRBD1,CASSQDDRVGEKLFF,TGCGCCAGCAGCCAAGATGACAGGGTGGGGGAAAAACTGTTTTTT
TRBJ1-2,NA,TRBV30,TRBD1,CAWSADRGPDYGYTF,TGTGCCTGGAGCGCGGACAGGGGGCCAGACTATGGCTACACCTTC
TRBJ1-3,few,TRBV5-1,NA,CASSLSPRIGNTIYF,TGCGCCAGCAGCTTGTCGCCAAGGATTGGAAACACCATATATTTT
TRBJ2-7,few,TRBV29-1,NA,CSMNTGSSYEQYF,TGCAGTATGAACACGGGATCCTCCTACGAGCAGTACTTC
TRBJ2-7,NA,TRBV29-1,NA,CSVNRGYGGDEQYF,TGCAGCGTTAACAGGGGCTACGGGGGGGACGAGCAGTACTTC
TRBJ1-1,many,TRBV10-3,NA,CANAGTLNTEAFF,TGTGCCAACGCCGGGACATTGAACACTGAAGCTTTCTTT
TRBJ1-5,NA,TRBV25-1,NA,CASSRPGRAQPQHF,TGTGCCAGCAGCCGTCCAGGGAGGGCTCAGCCCCAGCATTTT
TRBJ2-7,NA,TRBV11-1,NA,CASSLAGQGLSYEQYF,TGTGCCAGCAGCTTAGCCGGGCAGGGGCTATCCTACGAGCAGTACTTC
TRBJ1-2,few,TRBV10-3,NA,CAWRHLANYGYTF,TGTGCCTGGCGTCATTTAGCTAACTATGGCTACACCTTC
TRBJ2-5,NA,TRBV25-1,TRBD1,CASSEEGDSRGETQYF,TGTGCCAGCAGTGAAGAGGGGGACAGTAGGGGAGAGACCCAGTACTTC
TRBJ2-3,few,TRBV10-3,NA,CAISDPDTQYF,TGTGCCATCAGTGACCCAGATACGCAGTATTTT
TRBJ1-3,NA,TRBV12-3/TRBV12-4,NA,CASSSMALSGNTIYF,TGTGCCAGCAGTTCCATGGCTCTCTCTGGAAACACCATATATTTT
TRBJ1-4,NA,TRBV25-1,NA,CASREGGGVREKLFF,TGTGCCAGCAGGGAAGGTGGGGGGGTTCGGGAAAAACTGTTTTTT
TRBJ1-4,few,TRBV7-2,NA,CASSLALPGTNEKLFF,TGTGCCAGCAGCTTAGCGCTCCCTGGGACTAATGAAAAACTGTTTTTT
TRBJ1-1,NA,TRBV7-9,TRBD1,CASSLEQGAFAEAFF,TGTGCCAGCAGCTTAGAACAGGGGGCGTTCGCTGAAGCTTTCTTT